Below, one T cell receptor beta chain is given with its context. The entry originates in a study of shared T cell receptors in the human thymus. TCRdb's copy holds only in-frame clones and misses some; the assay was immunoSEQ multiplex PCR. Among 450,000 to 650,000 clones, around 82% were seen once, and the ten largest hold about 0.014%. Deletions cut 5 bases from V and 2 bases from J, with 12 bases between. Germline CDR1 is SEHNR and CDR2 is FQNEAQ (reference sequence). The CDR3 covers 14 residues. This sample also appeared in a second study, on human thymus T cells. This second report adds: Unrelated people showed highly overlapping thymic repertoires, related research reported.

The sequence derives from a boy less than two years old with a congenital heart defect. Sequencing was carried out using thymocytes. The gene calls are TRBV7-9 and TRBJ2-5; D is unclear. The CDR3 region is CASSPHRAQETQYF. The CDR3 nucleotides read TGTGCCAGCAGCCCCCACCGCGCGCAAGAGACCCAGTACTTC.